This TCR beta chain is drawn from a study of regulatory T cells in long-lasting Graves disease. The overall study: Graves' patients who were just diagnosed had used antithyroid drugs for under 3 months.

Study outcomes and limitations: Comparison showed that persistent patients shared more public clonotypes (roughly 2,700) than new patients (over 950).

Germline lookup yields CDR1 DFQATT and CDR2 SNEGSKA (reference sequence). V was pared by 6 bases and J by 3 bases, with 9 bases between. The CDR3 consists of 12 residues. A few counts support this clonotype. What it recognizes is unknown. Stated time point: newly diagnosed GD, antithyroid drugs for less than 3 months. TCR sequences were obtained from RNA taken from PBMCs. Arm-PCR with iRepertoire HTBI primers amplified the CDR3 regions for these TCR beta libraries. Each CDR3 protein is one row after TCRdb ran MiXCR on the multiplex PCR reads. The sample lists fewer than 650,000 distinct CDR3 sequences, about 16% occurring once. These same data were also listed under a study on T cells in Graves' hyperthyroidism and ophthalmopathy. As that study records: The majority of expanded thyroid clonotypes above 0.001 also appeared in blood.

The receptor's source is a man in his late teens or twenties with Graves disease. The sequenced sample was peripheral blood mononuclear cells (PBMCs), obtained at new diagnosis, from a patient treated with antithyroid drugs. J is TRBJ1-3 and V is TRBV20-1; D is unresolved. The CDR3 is CSAPTDGNTIYF. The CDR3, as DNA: TGCAGTGCCCCGACGGATGGAAACACCATATATTTT.